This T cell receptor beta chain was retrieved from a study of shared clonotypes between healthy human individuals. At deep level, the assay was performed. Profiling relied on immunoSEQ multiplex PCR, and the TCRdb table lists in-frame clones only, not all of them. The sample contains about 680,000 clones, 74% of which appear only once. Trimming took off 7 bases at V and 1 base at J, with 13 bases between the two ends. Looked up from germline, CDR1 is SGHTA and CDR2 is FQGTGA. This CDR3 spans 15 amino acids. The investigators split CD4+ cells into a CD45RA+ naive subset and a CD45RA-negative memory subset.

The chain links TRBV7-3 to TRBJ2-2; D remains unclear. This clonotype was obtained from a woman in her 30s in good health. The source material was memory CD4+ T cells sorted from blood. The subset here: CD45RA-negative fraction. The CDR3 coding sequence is TGTGCCAGCACCGTGACGGGTCGGAACACCGGGGAGCTGTTTTTT. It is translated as CASTVTGRNTGELFF.